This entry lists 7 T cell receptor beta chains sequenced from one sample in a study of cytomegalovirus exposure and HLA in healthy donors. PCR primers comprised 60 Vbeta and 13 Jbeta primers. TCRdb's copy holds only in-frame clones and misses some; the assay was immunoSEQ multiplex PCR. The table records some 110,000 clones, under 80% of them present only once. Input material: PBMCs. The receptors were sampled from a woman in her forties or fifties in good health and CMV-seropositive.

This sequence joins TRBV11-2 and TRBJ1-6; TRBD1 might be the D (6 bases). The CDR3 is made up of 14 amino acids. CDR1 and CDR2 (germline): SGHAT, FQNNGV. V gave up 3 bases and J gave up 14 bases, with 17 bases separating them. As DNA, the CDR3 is TGTGCCAGCAGCTTTACTACAGGGAGGGCGACCCTCCACTTT. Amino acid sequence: CASSFTTGRATLHF.

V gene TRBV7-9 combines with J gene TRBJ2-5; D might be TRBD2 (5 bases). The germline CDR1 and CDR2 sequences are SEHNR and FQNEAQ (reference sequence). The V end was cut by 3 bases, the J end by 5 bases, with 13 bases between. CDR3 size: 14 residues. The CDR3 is CASSLRERSETQYF. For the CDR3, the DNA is TGTGCCAGCAGCTTGAGGGAGAGGAGCGAGACCCAGTACTTC.

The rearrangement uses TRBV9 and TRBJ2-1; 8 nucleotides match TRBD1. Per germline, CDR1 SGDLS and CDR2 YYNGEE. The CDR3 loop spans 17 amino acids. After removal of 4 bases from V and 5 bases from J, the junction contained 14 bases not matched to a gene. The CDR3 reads CASSSGAGTGFDNEQFF. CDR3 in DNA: TGTGCCAGCAGCTCCGGGGCCGGGACAGGATTTGACAATGAGCAGTTCTTC.

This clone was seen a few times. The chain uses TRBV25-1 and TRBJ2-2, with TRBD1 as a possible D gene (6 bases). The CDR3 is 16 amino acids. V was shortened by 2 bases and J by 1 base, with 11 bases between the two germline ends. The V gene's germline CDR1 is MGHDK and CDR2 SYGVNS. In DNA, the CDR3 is TGTGCCAGCAGTGAACAGGGGTGGCTGAACACCGGGGAGCTGTTTTTT. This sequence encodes CASSEQGWLNTGELFF.

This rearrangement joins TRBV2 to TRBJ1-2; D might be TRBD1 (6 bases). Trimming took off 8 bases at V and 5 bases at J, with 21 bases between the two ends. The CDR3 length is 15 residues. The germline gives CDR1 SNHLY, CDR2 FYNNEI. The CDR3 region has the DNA TGTGCCAGCGGCAAGTCCAGGGGAGATAGGTATGGCTACACCTTC. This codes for CASGKSRGDRYGYTF.

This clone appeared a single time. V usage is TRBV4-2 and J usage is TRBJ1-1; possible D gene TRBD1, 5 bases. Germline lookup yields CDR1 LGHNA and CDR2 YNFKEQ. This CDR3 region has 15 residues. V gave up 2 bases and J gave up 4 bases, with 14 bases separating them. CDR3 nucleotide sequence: TGTGCCAGCAGCCAATCCAGGGCAACCAGCACTGAAGCTTTCTTT. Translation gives CASSQSRATSTEAFF.

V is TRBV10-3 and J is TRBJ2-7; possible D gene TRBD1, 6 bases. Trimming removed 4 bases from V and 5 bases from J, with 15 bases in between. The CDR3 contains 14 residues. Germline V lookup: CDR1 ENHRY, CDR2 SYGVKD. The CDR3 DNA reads TGTGCCATCAGTGCGACAGGCCCCGTGGACGAGCAGTACTTC. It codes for CAISATGPVDEQYF.